Listed below are T cell receptor beta chains from one sample, sequenced in a study of T cells after yellow fever vaccination. MiXCR, applied by TCRdb to the 5' RACE reads, yields one record per CDR3 protein. The data contain about 300,000 distinct CDR3 sequences, approximately 4.2% of them singletons. The sample in question was PBMCs, obtained 5 days after the yellow fever booster vaccination. The receptors originated from a man younger than 30 who received the YFV17D yellow fever vaccine. The CDR3 runs from the conserved cysteine through the conserved F or W. The D gene is left open where the match is weak. Some rows have no size entry. The others give once, few or many, or a class for an expanded clone.

size | D | length | J | V | CDR3 | DNA
many | TRBD2 | 18 | TRBJ2-5 | TRBV27 | CASSFSPAGSAGRETQYF | TGTGCCAGCAGTTTCAGTCCAGCGGGGTCGGCTGGTCGAGAGACCCAGTACTTC
. | . | 11 | TRBJ1-2 | TRBV3-1 | CATGPWDGYTF | TGTGCCACAGGACCTTGGGATGGCTACACCTTC
many | . | 14 | TRBJ2-1 | TRBV5-1 | CASSLDTPTGEQFF | TGCGCCAGCAGCTTGGACACACCGACTGGAGAGCAGTTCTTC
. | . | 15 | TRBJ2-1 | TRBV7-9 | CASSRDESSYNEQFF | TGTGCCAGCAGTCGAGACGAAAGCTCCTACAATGAGCAGTTCTTC
many | TRBD1 | 17 | TRBJ2-2 | TRBV5-1 | CASSAIPQGANTGELFF | TGCGCCAGCAGCGCGATACCGCAGGGGGCCAACACCGGGGAGCTGTTTTTT
. | . | 12 | TRBJ2-7 | TRBV18 | CASSPDSYGQYF | TGTGCCAGCTCTCCAGACAGCTACGGGCAGTACTTC
. | TRBD2 | 15 | TRBJ2-5 | TRBV30 | CAWSVGLAGEETQYF | TGTGCCTGGAGTGTGGGACTAGCGGGGGAAGAGACCCAGTACTTC
many | . | 15 | TRBJ2-2 | TRBV7-8 | CASSLALGGTGELFF | TGTGCCAGCAGCTTAGCTCTAGGGGGCACCGGGGAGCTGTTTTTT
. | . | 16 | TRBJ2-3 | TRBV6-1 | CASTMRDSSDADTQYF | TGTGCCAGCACCATGCGGGACTCCTCGGACGCGGATACGCAGTATTTT
. | TRBD1 | 13 | TRBJ1-4 | TRBV20-1 | CSAGQGGNEKLFF | TGCAGTGCCGGACAGGGAGGGAATGAAAAACTGTTTTTT
few | . | 16 | TRBJ2-7 | TRBV6-5 | CASSRTHVKVLYEQYF | TGTGCCAGCAGTAGAACCCACGTGAAGGTCCTCTACGAGCAGTACTTC
. | . | 13 | TRBJ2-6 | TRBV19 | CASTVSGANVLTF | TGTGCCAGTACTGTCTCTGGGGCCAACGTCCTGACTTTC
many | . | 15 | TRBJ1-4 | TRBV6-5 | CASSYQRVWNEKLFF | TGTGCCAGCAGTTACCAAAGGGTATGGAATGAAAAACTGTTTTTT
few | . | 15 | TRBJ1-5 | TRBV5-6 | CASTGGGARDQPQHF | TGTGCCAGCACCGGGGGGGGGGCCCGGGATCAGCCCCAGCATTTT
few | . | 13 | TRBJ1-1 | TRBV24-1 | CATSEGSSTEAFF | TGTGCCACCAGTGAAGGTTCGAGCACTGAAGCTTTCTTT
. | TRBD2 | 15 | TRBJ2-6 | TRBV3-1 | CASSQVAGGFNVLTF | TGTGCCAGCAGCCAAGTGGCGGGGGGGTTCAACGTCCTGACTTTC
many | TRBD1 | 12 | TRBJ1-2 | TRBV7-2 | CASGGQGYGYTF | TGTGCCAGCGGAGGACAGGGCTATGGCTACACCTTC
few | TRBD2 | 18 | TRBJ2-5 | TRBV20-1 | CSAIRLVAGGQHSETQYF | TGCAGTGCCATCCGGTTGGTAGCGGGGGGCCAGCATTCAGAGACCCAGTACTTC
few | TRBD1 | 14 | TRBJ2-1 | TRBV6-6 | CASTHRGPYNEQFF | TGTGCCAGCACCCACAGGGGACCCTACAATGAGCAGTTCTTC
many | . | 15 | TRBJ1-6 | TRBV7-2 | CASSSDSWANSPLHF | TGTGCCAGCAGCTCCGACAGTTGGGCTAATTCACCCCTCCACTTT
. | TRBD1 | 15 | TRBJ2-1 | TRBV2 | CASSSRQGAIGEQFF | TGTGCCAGCAGCTCCCGACAGGGGGCTATCGGGGAGCAGTTCTTC
. | . | 15 | TRBJ1-1 | TRBV12-3/TRBV12-4 | CASSLVPVLNTEAFF | TGTGCCAGCAGTTTAGTCCCGGTGTTGAACACTGAAGCTTTCTTT
many | . | 15 | TRBJ2-3 | TRBV14 | CASSRGAGSTDTQYF | TGTGCCAGCAGCCGGGGCGCAGGATCCACAGATACGCAGTATTTT
many | . | 13 | TRBJ2-1 | TRBV7-6 | CASSSHMYNEQFF | TGTGCCAGCAGCTCCCACATGTACAATGAGCAGTTCTTC
few | . | 16 | TRBJ1-3 | TRBV6-1 | CASSDPGPGVRWTIYF | TGTGCCAGCAGCGATCCGGGACCGGGTGTTAGGTGGACCATATATTTT
. | TRBD1 | 16 | TRBJ2-3 | TRBV5-1 | CASSGTGTGEMDTQYF | TGCGCCAGCAGCGGGACCGGGACAGGGGAGATGGATACGCAGTATTTT
many | TRBD1 | 15 | TRBJ1-5 | TRBV7-9 | CASSSGTARNQPQHF | TGTGCCAGCAGCTCCGGGACAGCGCGCAATCAGCCCCAGCATTTT
few | . | 14 | TRBJ1-5 | TRBV20-1 | CSARGVSSNQPQHF | TGCAGTGCTAGAGGGGTGAGTAGCAATCAGCCCCAGCATTTT
few | . | 17 | TRBJ2-6 | TRBV6-2/TRBV6-3 | CASSYRGGPSGANVLTF | TGTGCCAGCAGTTACAGGGGGGGTCCCTCTGGGGCCAACGTCCTGACTTTC
many | TRBD1 | 16 | TRBJ2-3 | TRBV7-8 | CASSPGRGLGTDTQYF | TGTGCCAGCAGTCCAGGCAGGGGGCTAGGCACAGATACGCAGTATTTT
many | . | 14 | TRBJ2-1 | TRBV5-1 | CASALSGTKIEQFF | TGCGCCAGCGCCTTGTCCGGGACAAAGATTGAGCAGTTCTTC
few | . | 13 | TRBJ2-3 | TRBV20-1 | CSAAVHPPDTQYF | TGCAGTGCGGCTGTCCACCCCCCAGATACGCAGTATTTT
many | TRBD1 | 15 | TRBJ2-7 | TRBV5-1 | CASRLDRALSYEQYF | TGCGCCAGCCGCTTAGACAGGGCGCTCTCCTACGAGCAGTACTTC
. | . | 13 | TRBJ2-3 | TRBV2 | CASTTMGTDTQYF | TGTGCCAGCACGACGATGGGCACAGATACGCAGTATTTT
many | . | 18 | TRBJ2-6 | TRBV3-1 | CASSHGSGESSGANVLTF | TGTGCCAGCAGCCACGGCTCGGGGGAGTCCTCTGGGGCCAACGTCCTGACTTTC
. | . | 12 | TRBJ2-1 | TRBV24-1 | CATSWEGGEQFF | TGTGCCACCAGCTGGGAAGGGGGTGAGCAGTTCTTC
. | . | 16 | TRBJ1-4 | TRBV4-2 | CASSGLTEATNEKLFF | TGTGCCAGCAGCGGACTTACAGAGGCAACTAATGAAAAACTGTTTTTT
. | . | 14 | TRBJ1-6 | TRBV5-1 | CASSLGVYDSPLHF | TGCGCCAGCAGCTTGGGGGTTTATGATTCACCCCTCCACTTT
. | . | 17 | TRBJ2-6 | TRBV7-2 | CASSLNLGAHGANVLTF | TGTGCCAGCAGCTTAAATCTGGGGGCGCACGGGGCCAACGTCCTGACTTTC
. | . | 14 | TRBJ2-3 | TRBV10-3 | CAMVADSSTDTQYF | TGTGCCATGGTCGCGGACTCATCCACAGATACGCAGTATTTT
. | . | 14 | TRBJ1-1 | TRBV18 | CASSPRAPNTEAFF | TGTGCCAGCTCACCACGAGCGCCAAACACTGAAGCTTTCTTT
few | TRBD1 | 19 | TRBJ2-1 | TRBV4-1 | CASSPRFGTGVSSYNEQFF | TGCGCCAGCAGCCCTAGATTTGGGACAGGCGTGAGCTCCTACAATGAGCAGTTCTTC
few | TRBD1 | 12 | TRBJ2-1 | TRBV12-3/TRBV12-4 | CASSATGVEQFF | TGTGCCAGCAGCGCCACAGGGGTTGAGCAGTTCTTC
few | . | 17 | TRBJ2-5 | TRBV9 | CASSVDRGPPGQETQYF | TGTGCCAGCAGCGTAGATAGAGGCCCCCCGGGCCAAGAGACCCAGTACTTC
. | . | 15 | TRBJ2-3 | TRBV9 | CASSVARAGQDTQYF | TGTGCCAGCAGCGTAGCTAGGGCAGGGCAAGATACGCAGTATTTT
. | TRBD2 | 17 | TRBJ2-3 | TRBV9 | CASSPRGRGGSADTQYF | TGTGCCAGCAGCCCGAGGGGGCGGGGGGGTAGCGCAGATACGCAGTATTTT
. | . | 13 | TRBJ2-3 | TRBV2 | CASIQSGTDTQYF | TGTGCCAGCATCCAGAGCGGCACAGATACGCAGTATTTT